Below, 10 T cell receptor beta chains from the same sample are listed, as sequenced in a study of shared clonotypes between healthy human individuals. Method: immunoSEQ multiplex PCR; TCRdb's copy keeps in-frame clones and lacks some. The sample consists of roughly 2 million clones, approximately 94% of them appearing once. Naive CD8 cells, CD45RO-negative and positively selected for CCR7, excluded terminally differentiated effector memory CD45RA+ cells. The sample consisted of naive CD8+ T cells sorted from blood. The receptor set was obtained from a young man in good health.

Points on this clone: The sample has other DNA sequences that encode this CDR3 too. The chain joins TRBV30 to TRBJ2-7; tentatively, D is TRBD2 (7 bases). Trimming removed 0 bases at V and 5 bases at J, with 8 bases between. Per the germline V gene, CDR1 is GTSNPN and CDR2 is SVGIG (reference sequence). This CDR3 is built from 12 residues. CDR3 in DNA: TGTGCCTGGAGTGTAGGGGGGGACGAGCAGTACTTC. Translation: CAWSVGGDEQYF.

Details on this clone: Other nucleotide sequences in the sample specify the same CDR3. The chain employs TRBV28 and TRBJ2-7, with D unclear. There are 14 residues in the CDR3. V dropped 4 bases and J dropped 0 bases, with 10 bases sitting between them. Looked up from germline, CDR1 is MDHEN and CDR2 is SYDVKM. The CDR3 region has the DNA TGTGCCAGCAGTTCGGACGGAAGCTCCTACGAGCAGTACTTC. Encoded protein: CASSSDGSSYEQYF.

The rearrangement links TRBV11-2 to TRBJ2-5; D possibly corresponds to TRBD1 (5 bases). This CDR3 is built from 13 residues. The germline V and J ends were trimmed by 2 bases and 3 bases, with 7 bases remaining between them. The V gene's germline CDR1 is SGHAT and CDR2 FQNNGV. The CDR3 DNA follows: TGTGCCAGCAGCTTACCAGGGAAAGAGACCCAGTACTTC. Encoded protein: CASSLPGKETQYF.

This clone was seen just once. V usage is TRBV4-1 and J usage is TRBJ2-7; 9 nucleotides line up with TRBD2. Germline CDR1 and CDR2: MGHRA and YSYEKL. CDR3 length: 14 amino acids. With V trimmed by 3 bases and J by 4 bases, 4 bases remained unmatched. The chain's CDR3 is CASSQRGGEYEQYF. CDR3 coding DNA: TGCGCCAGCAGCCAGCGGGGGGGTGAGTACGAGCAGTACTTC.

V and J are TRBV4-3 and TRBJ2-5, with 7 bases matching TRBD2. This CDR3 has 19 residues. The V segment lost 0 bases and the J segment 5 bases; nucleotides outside the gene matches: 18. CDR1 is LGHNA, CDR2 YSLEER, per germline. The CDR3 spells CASSQDLASEWEGWETQYF. The CDR3 nucleotides are TGCGCCAGCAGCCAAGATTTGGCTTCCGAGTGGGAGGGATGGGAGACCCAGTACTTC.

The chain links TRBV10-3 to TRBJ2-5; TRBD2 matches 10 bases. The CDR3 covers 15 residues. Germline CDR1 reads ENHRY; CDR2 reads SYGVKD. V lost 6 bases, J lost 5 bases, and 9 bases stayed unmatched. CDR3 sequence (DNA): TGTGCCATCAGCGAAGGACTAGCGGTTGGGGAGACCCAGTACTTC. Amino acid sequence: CAISEGLAVGETQYF.

The chain carries TRBV5-1 and TRBJ2-1; 11 bases map to TRBD2. V shed 4 bases, J shed 3 bases, and the junction held 9 bases outside the gene matches. The germline CDR1 and CDR2 sequences are SGHRS and YFSETQ. The CDR3 totals 17 residues. The CDR3: CASSARGLAELYNEQFF. CDR3 nucleotide sequence: TGCGCCAGCAGCGCCCGGGGACTAGCGGAGCTCTACAATGAGCAGTTCTTC.

The CDR3 sequence: CASSPLGGPNEKLFF. The DNA of the CDR3 is TGTGCCAGCAGTCCACTTGGGGGTCCTAATGAAAAACTGTTTTTT. J is TRBJ1-4 and V is TRBV27; TRBD1 is a possible D gene (5 bases). The CDR3 totals 15 residues. Germline-derived CDR1 and CDR2 are MNHEY and SMNVEV (reference sequence). V was trimmed by 5 bases and J by 3 bases, leaving 13 bases between them.

The chain is built from TRBV21-1 and TRBJ2-7. TRBV21-1 is tagged as a pseudogene. The CDR3 covers 11 residues. CDR3 region: CASQSIYEQYF. For the CDR3, the DNA is TGTGCCAGCCAGAGCATTTACGAGCAGTACTTC.

This rearrangement joins TRBV7-9 to TRBJ2-7, with 7 bases matching TRBD1. The CDR3 is 14 amino acids. The junction had 8 bases not matched to a gene; V was cut back by 5 bases and J by 4 bases. Per germline, CDR1 SEHNR and CDR2 FQNEAQ (reference sequence). This CDR3 is CASSQRGLGYEQYF. The CDR3 nucleotides read TGTGCCAGCAGCCAAAGGGGGCTTGGGTACGAGCAGTACTTC.